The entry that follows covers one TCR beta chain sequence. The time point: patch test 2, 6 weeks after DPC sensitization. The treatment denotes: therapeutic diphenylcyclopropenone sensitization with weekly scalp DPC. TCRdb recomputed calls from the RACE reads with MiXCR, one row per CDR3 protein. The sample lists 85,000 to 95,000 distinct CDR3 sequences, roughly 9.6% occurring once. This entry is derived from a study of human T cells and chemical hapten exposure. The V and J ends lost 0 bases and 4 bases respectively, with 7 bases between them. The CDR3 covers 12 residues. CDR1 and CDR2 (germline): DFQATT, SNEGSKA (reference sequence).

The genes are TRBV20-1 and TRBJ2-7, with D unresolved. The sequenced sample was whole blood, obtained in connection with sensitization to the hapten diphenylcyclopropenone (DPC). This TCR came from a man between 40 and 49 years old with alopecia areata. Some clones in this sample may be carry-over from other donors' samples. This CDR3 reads CSARDFEYEQYF. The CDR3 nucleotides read TGCAGTGCTAGAGATTTTGAGTACGAGCAGTACTTC.